Listed below are T cell receptor beta chains from one sample, sequenced in a study of neoadjuvant anti-PD-1 for oral cavity cancer. Measured with immunoSEQ multiplex PCR; TCRdb has only the in-frame clones, and not every one. This sample carries fewer than 70,000 clones, approximately 79% of them seen once, and the ten largest clones take just over 2.5%. The sample in question was PBMCs, obtained before nivolumab (anti-PD-1) treatment. The source is a person aged 35 to 85 with oral cavity squamous cell carcinoma. The CDR3 runs from the conserved cysteine through the conserved F or W. Fields, in order: D gene, V gene, clone size, J gene, CDR3 DNA, CDR3 protein. A D gene is named only where the DNA matches it firmly. Size is stated for part of the rows, as once, few or many counts, or as a class when the clone is expanded.

>NA|TRBV2|few|TRBJ1-4
TGTGCCAGCACAGACAGGTCAACTAATGAAAAACTGTTTTTT
CASTDRSTNEKLFF
>NA|TRBV10-3|NA|TRBJ2-7
TGTGCCATCAGTGATCAGGACTCCTACGAGCAGTACTTC
CAISDQDSYEQYF
>NA|TRBV6-5|once|TRBJ1-2
TGTGCCAGCGTGGGGGGAGAGGGCCGTCGAGGCTACACCTTC
CASVGGEGRRGYTF
>NA|TRBV6-5|NA|TRBJ1-1
TGTGCCAGCAGACCAGTGGGGGGGTCGAACACTGAAGCTTTCTTT
CASRPVGGSNTEAFF
>NA|TRBV19|NA|TRBJ1-2
TGTGCCAGTAGTATAGAGTGGCAGGGAGCTGGCTACACCTTC
CASSIEWQGAGYTF
>NA|TRBV6-1|NA|TRBJ1-2
TGTGCCAGCAGTGCCTCCGGGCAGGGAGGCTATGGCTACACCTTC
CASSASGQGGYGYTF
>NA|TRBV4-1|NA|TRBJ1-4
TGCGCCAGCAGCCCCACGGGGCCCGTAGGAGAAAAACTGTTTTTT
CASSPTGPVGEKLFF
>NA|TRBV6-6|NA|TRBJ2-3
TGTGCCAGCAGTTACCGGAACACAGATACGCAGTATTTT
CASSYRNTDTQYF
>NA|TRBV18|NA|TRBJ1-5
TGTGCCAGCTCACCTGCCGGAGAAAATCAGCCCCAGCATTTT
CASSPAGENQPQHF
>NA|TRBV27|NA|TRBJ1-2
TGTGCCAGCAGTTTAGATACCGGGGGACGGCGAGGCTACACCTTC
CASSLDTGGRRGYTF
>NA|TRBV19|NA|TRBJ1-6
TGTGCCAGTAGTATAATGAACGTGGAGTCACCCCTCCACTTT
CASSIMNVESPLHF
>NA|TRBV10-3|NA|TRBJ1-1
TGTGCCATCGGGGGGACCGGGACACGAAACACTGAAGCTTTCTTT
CAIGGTGTRNTEAFF
>TRBD2|TRBV2|NA|TRBJ2-1
TGTGCCAGCAGTGAACTGCGCGGGGGGGCGAGTGAGCAGTTCTTC
CASSELRGGASEQFF
>NA|TRBV6-1|NA|TRBJ1-1
TGTGCCAGCAGTGAAGATAGGGGCTACACTGAAGCTTTCTTT
CASSEDRGYTEAFF
>NA|TRBV6-4|once|TRBJ2-5
TGTGCCAGCAGTTGCGGGGCACCCGACCAAGAGACCCAGTACTTC
CASSCGAPDQETQYF
>TRBD1|TRBV30|once|TRBJ2-3
TGTGCCTGGAGCTCCGGGACAGGGGGCGAAAAGAGCACAGATACGCAGTATTTT
CAWSSGTGGEKSTDTQYF
>NA|TRBV28|NA|TRBJ1-2
TGTGCCAGCAGTGACGCTTATGGCTACACCTTC
CASSDAYGYTF
>NA|TRBV28|NA|TRBJ1-2
TGTGCCAGCAGTTTAAGCAGGGTTAACTATGGCTACACCTTC
CASSLSRVNYGYTF
>NA|TRBV11-2|NA|TRBJ2-7
TGTGCCAGCAGCTTAGAAGATAGCGCGTCCTACGAGCAGTACTTC
CASSLEDSASYEQYF
>NA|TRBV6-4|NA|TRBJ2-3
TGTGCCAGCAGTGACGACAGGTACACAGATACGCAGTATTTT
CASSDDRYTDTQYF
>TRBD2|TRBV7-9|NA|TRBJ2-3
TGTGCCAGCAGCTTCTTCGCGGGGGGGCACGGCACAGATACGCAGTATTTT
CASSFFAGGHGTDTQYF
>NA|TRBV4-1|few|TRBJ2-7
TGCGCCAGCAGCCCAAGGTTGGACTACGAGCAGTACTTC
CASSPRLDYEQYF